This T cell receptor (beta chain) was identified during a study of Graves' ophthalmopathy and Graves' hyperthyroidism. Study-wide results and caveats: The majority of expanded thyroid clonotypes above 0.001 frequency also occurred in blood. Sensitivity of roughly 88% and specificity of roughly 80% were achieved when a 13-signature model separated ophthalmopathy from stable hyperthyroidism.

Germline V gene lookup returns CDR1 MNHNS and CDR2 SASEGT. This CDR3 has 10 residues. V was trimmed by 10 bases and J by 7 bases, leaving 10 bases between them. This clonotype came up many times. Antigen unknown. Other autoimmune diseases, uncontrolled infections, pregnancy or lactation led to the exclusion of patients. Amplification of TCR beta CDR3 regions used RNA transcripts. First-round RT-PCR with HTBI primers preceded a second-round multiplex PCR. TCRdb called the multiplex PCR reads again in MiXCR, with one record for every CDR3 protein. Of some 150,000 distinct CDR3 sequences in the sample, approximately 40% are singletons; the top ten hold roughly 8.9%.

The chain recombines TRBV6-1 with TRBJ2-5; the D is unclear. Sequenced material: peripheral blood. The TCR originated in a man younger than 45 with Graves' ophthalmopathy. The DNA for the CDR3 is TGTGCCATCCTCATCGGGACCCAGTACTTC. This encodes CAILIGTQYF.